This T cell receptor (beta chain) derives from a study of identical twins. The CDR3 is made up of 15 amino acids. Germline CDR1 SEHNR, CDR2 FQNEAQ (reference sequence). The V gene end was trimmed by 5 bases and the J gene end by 5 bases; junction bases not matched to a gene: 11. Unique molecular identifiers were in the cDNA, with template-switch universal primer binding. TCRdb re-called the 5' RACE reads through MiXCR, storing one row per CDR3 protein. The repertoire holds some 190,000 distinct CDR3 sequences, with around 15% as singletons. The sample was also linked to a second study, of T cells expressing NK-cell markers.

The chain employs TRBV7-9 and TRBJ1-2; 7 nucleotides match TRBD1. This receptor was obtained from a woman under 30 in good health. Sequencing was performed on CD8+ T cells sorted from blood. In DNA, the CDR3 is TGTGCCAGCAGCCGGACCCTCGACAGGGAATATGGCTACACCTTC. Translating gives CASSRTLDREYGYTF. The full variable domain, with the rest looked up from reference TRBV7-9 and TRBJ1-2, is DTGVSQNPRHKITKRGQNVTFRCDPISEHNRLYWYRQTLGQGPEFLTYFQNEAQLEKSRLLSDRFSAERPKGSFSTLEIQRTEQGDSAMYLCASSRTLDREYGYTFGSGTRLTVV.